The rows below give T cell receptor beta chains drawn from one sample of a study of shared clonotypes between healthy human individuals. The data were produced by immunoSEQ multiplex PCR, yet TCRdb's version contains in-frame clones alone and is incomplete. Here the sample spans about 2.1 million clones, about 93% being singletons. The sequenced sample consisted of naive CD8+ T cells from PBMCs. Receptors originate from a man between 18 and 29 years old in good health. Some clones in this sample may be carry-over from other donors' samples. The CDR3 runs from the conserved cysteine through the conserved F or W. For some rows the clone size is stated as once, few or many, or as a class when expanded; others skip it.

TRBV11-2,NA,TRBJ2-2,CASNSHPAEGGGELFF
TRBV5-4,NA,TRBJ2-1,CASSLMADNEQFF
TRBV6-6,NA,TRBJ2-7,CASSYTSEFYEQYF
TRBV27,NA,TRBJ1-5,CASSQSRSNQPQHF
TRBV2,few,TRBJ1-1,CASSKTGHLNTEAFF
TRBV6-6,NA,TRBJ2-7,CASSYGVTYEQYF
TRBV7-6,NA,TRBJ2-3,CASRPQRQGTDTQYF
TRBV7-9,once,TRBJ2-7,CAIHLDREDEQYF
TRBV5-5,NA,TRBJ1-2,CASSSQKRTGAHYGYTF
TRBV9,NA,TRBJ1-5,CASSVGAPSNQPQHF
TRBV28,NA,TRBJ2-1,CASSFIGGNEQFF
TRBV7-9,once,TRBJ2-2,CASSGDRTNTGELFF
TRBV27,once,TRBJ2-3,CASSRLRGDGVDTQYF
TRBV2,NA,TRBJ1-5,CASRPDLGGNQPQHF
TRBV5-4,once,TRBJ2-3,CASSPRDSFLGTDTQYF
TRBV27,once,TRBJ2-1,CASSLGGTIYNEQFF
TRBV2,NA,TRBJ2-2,CAIGTLAGELFF
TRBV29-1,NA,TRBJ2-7,CSAWGDRGNEQYF
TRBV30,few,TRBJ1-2,CAWSASLGYTF
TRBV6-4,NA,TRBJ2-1,CASSDGGSFSYNEQFF
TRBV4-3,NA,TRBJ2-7,CASSQEAGTTYEQYF
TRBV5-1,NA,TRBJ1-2,CASSYSRTGDYGYTF
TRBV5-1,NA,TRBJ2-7,CASSDKRVPATYEQYF
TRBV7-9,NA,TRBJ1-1,CASSYPKYEAFF
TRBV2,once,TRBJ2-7,CASASGTEKYEQYF
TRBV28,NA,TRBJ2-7,CASSAWGDSYEQYF
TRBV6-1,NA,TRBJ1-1,CASSERTANTEAFF
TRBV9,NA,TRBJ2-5,CASSAPGTSGRESQYF
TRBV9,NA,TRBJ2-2,CASSARQGADTGELFF
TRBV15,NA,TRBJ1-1,CATRGDWATEAFF
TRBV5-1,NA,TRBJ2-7,CASSLGTGSEQYF
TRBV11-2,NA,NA,CASSSGQGNEQYF
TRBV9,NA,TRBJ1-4,CASSVSGFSSIEEKLFF
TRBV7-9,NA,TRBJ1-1,CASSFSTGGNTEAFF
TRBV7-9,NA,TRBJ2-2,CASRRGTLAENTGELFF
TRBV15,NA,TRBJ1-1,CATSKDQGSTEAFF
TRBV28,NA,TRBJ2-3,CASSFRTVTDTQYF
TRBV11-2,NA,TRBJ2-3,CASSLDPGSTDTQYF
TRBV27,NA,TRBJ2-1,CASSLPSGINEQFF
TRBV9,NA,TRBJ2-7,CASSASGGAYEQYF
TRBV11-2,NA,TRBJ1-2,CASSLFSGLSPNYGYTF
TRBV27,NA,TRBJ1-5,CASSLTWGGSNQPQHF
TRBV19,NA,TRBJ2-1,CASSFGPVSYNEQFF
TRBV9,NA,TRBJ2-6,CASSVAGGANVLTF
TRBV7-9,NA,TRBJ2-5,CASSLSRGREETQYF
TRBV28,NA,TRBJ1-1,CASSLLLTGTGAEAFF
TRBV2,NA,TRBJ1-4,CASSELHPRAATNEKLFF
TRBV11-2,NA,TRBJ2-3,CASRQSPSYTDTQYF
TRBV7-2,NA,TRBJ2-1,CASCLAGANEQFF
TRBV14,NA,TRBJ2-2,CASSQAAGGELFF
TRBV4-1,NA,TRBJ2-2,CASSLFGLGGELFF
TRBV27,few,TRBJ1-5,CASSQVTGAQPQHF
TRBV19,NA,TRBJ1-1,CATEPGRLLNTEAFF
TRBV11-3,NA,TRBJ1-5,CASSFVRDGNQPQHF
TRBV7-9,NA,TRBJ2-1,CASSHRDGTYVQFF
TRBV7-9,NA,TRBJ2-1,CASSLVLGLASPNEQFF